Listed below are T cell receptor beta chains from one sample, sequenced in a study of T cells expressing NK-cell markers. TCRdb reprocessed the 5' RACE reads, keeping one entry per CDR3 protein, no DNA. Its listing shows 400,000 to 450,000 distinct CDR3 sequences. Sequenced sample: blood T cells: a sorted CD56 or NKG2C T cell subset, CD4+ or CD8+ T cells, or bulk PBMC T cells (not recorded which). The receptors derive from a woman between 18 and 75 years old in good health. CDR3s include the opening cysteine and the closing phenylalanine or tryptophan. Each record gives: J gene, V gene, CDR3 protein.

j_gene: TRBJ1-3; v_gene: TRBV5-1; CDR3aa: CASSQQGNSGNTIYF
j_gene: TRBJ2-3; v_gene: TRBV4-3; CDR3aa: CASSQDGAADTQYF
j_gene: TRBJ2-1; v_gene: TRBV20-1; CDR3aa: CSAPPGTSGYNEQFF
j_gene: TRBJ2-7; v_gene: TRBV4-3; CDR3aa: CASSQDHRQGGEQYF
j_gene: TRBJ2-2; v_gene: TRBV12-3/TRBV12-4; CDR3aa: CASSLAGIAEGELFF
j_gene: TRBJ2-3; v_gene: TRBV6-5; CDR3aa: CASSDSAAGATDTQYF
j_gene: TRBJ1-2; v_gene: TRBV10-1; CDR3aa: CAIPKRIRVGAYGYTF
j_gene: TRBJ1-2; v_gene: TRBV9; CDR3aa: CASSQRTGGAYGYTF
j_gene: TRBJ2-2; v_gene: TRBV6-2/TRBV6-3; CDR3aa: CASSPGKLTTGELFF
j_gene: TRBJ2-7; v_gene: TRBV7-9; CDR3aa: CASGTGGYEQYF
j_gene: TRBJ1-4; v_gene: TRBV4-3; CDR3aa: CASSPNRRATNEKLFF
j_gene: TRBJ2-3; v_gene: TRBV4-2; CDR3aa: CASSQDEADTQYF
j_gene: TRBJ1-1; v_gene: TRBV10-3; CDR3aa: CAIRTDRDGTEAFF
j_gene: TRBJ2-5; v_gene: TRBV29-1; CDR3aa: CSVEGGGDLQQETQYF
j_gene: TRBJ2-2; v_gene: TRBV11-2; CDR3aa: CASSLGLAEANTGELFF
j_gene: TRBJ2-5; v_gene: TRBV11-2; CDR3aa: CASSLGEKGGQETQYF
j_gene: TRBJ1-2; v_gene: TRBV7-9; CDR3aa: CAIRPDLQTYGYTF
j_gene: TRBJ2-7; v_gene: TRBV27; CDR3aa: CASTAGGVIDEQYF
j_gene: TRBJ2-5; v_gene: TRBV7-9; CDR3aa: CASSRTAGETQYF
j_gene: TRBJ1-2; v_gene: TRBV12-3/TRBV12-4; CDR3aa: CANDVGAGGYTF
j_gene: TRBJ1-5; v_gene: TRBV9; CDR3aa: CASSVGDHSNQPQHF
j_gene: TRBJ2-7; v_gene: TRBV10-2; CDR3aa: CASSVRLAGGSYEQYF
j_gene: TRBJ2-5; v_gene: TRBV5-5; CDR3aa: CASSLGTGGTQYQETQYF
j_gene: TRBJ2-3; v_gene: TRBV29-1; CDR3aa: CSGPTAGGNTQYF
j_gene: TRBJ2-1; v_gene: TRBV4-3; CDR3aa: CASSQDRTTGGGEQFF
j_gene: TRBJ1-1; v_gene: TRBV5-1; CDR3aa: CASSRGTVGTEAFF
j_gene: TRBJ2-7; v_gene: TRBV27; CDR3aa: CASSPNTPYEQYF
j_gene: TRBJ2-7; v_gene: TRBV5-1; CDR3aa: CASSLVGQLYEQYF
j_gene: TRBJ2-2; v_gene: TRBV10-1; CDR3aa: CASSEFESGELFF
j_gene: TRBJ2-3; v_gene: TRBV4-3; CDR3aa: CASSQAPVGGGITDTQYF
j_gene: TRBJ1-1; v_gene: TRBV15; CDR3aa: CATSTYPNTEAFF
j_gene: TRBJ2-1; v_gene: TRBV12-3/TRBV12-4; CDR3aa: CASSNIAGPYNEQFF
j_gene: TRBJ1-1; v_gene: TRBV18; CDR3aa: CASSPEGQTEAFF
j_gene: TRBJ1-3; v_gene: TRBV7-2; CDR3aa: CASTVDSGNTIYF
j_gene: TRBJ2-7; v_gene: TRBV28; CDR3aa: CASSFIGLEGYEQYF
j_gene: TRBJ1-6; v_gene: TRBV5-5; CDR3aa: CASKAVLVSPLHF
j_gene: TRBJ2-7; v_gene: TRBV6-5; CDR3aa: CASSSPSGTNEQYF
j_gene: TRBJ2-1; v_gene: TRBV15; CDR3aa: CATSSGTPSEQFF
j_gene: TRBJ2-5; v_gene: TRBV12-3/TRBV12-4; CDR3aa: CASSGTGDPEEETQYF
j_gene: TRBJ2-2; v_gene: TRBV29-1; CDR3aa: CSVEDGGSGELFF
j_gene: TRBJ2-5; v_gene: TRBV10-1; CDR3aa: CASSEGTAQETQYF
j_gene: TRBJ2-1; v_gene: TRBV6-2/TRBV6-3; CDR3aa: CASSFLPFNEQFF
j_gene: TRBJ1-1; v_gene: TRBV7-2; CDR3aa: CASSRERGTEAFF
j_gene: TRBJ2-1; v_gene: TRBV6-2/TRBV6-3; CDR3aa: CASSYRLGQVLYNEQFF
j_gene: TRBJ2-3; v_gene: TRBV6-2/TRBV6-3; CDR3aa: CASSYSRGWGFGTDTQYF
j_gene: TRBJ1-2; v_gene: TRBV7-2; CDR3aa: CASSRYDRGNYGYTF
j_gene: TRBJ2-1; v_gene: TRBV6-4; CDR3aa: CASKGLADSNEQFF
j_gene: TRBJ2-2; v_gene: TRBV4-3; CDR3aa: CASSHPRGNSNTGELFF
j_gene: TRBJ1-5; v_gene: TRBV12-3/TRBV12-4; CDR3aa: CASTFRDQPQHF
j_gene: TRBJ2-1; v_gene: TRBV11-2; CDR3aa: CASSLGTKTSYNEQFF
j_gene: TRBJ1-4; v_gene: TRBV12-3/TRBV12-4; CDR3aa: CASTPGRGKLFF
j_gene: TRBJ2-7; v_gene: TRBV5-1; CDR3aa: CASSLDLAGGDWFEQYF